The TCR beta chain under discussion was sequenced for a study of blood T cells in healthy people across ages (dated by TCRdb to between 2015 and 2017). Broadly, across the study: Template switching captured roughly one uniquely barcoded TCR beta cDNA molecule per two T cells in model experiments. The study measured age-related changes in TCR beta repertoire diversity using deep sequencing normalized with unique cDNA molecular identifiers. Using the same blood draw, the study looked at two additional independent replicas of 1 million unique cDNA reads for two donors, one aged 18 to 30 and the other aged 80 or older. To avoid experimental bias, donors of different ages were randomly spread across the sequencing lanes. Donors were grouped into four age groups: young (average approximately 15 years), middle-aged (39), aged (around 56) and long-lived (around 80).

Overall results and qualifications from the work: Compared with the aged group, the long-lived group had more naive CD4+ T cells, fewer expanded clones and increased TCR diversity, suggesting age selection. Estimates of total diversity from one million sequenced T cells were regarded as lower bounds and underestimates. As age increased, observed TCR beta diversity per million T cells dropped in a roughly linear way, and a significant reduction was already evident by age about 40. Because donor CMV infection status was unknown, age-related changes in expanded clonotypes were potentially confounded. There was a strong correlation between observed TCR beta diversity and the percentage of naive T cells measured by flow cytometry. Conclusive comparison of naive and antigen-experienced compartments was prevented by the profiling of bulk unsorted PBMCs.

The CDR3 has 12 amino acids, counting the end cysteine and phenylalanine. Kept here is only the CDR3 DNA, which spans 36 bases and is read in frame from base 1. The germline V gene gives CDR1 as SQVTM and CDR2 as ANQGSEA. Trimming takes 5 bases from V and 3 bases from J, and the germline ends sit 11 bases apart. Systemically healthy Caucasian individuals from Russia, over 30 in total and aged about 6 to 100 years, were included as donors. Roughly 11 milliliters of peripheral blood were drawn from each donor into EDTA-treated Vacutainer tubes. Ficoll-Paque density-gradient centrifugation was used to isolate PBMCs, with at least 7 million per sample. Trizol reagent was used to extract total RNA from PBMCs, with at least 5 micrograms per sample. For every donor, an aliquot of PBMCs went through flow cytometry to measure the percentages of naive CD45RAhigh/CD27high T cells. At least ten counts were recorded for this clonotype. There is no known antigen for this receptor. No qualities accompany the bases; no much larger clone lies one base away.

The library was produced with 5' RACE. Sequencer: Illumina HiSeq 2500. The second PCR ran for roughly 7 to 11 cycles and used a J-beta primer mix along with a sample-barcoded 5' primer. A template-switch 5' adaptor carrying 12 random nucleotides introduced a unique molecular identifier onto each TCR beta cDNA molecule. Each sample yielded at least 2.5 million CDR3-containing paired-end reads. First-strand cDNA synthesis was performed from all RNA using the Mint cDNA synthesis kit, with priming by a TRBC-specific oligonucleotide. Following uracil-DNA glycosylase treatment, all cDNA underwent a first 18-cycle PCR with the universal primers M1SS and BC2_uni_R. The paper's data handling went like this. For normalization, 1 million high-quality reads, each with a distinct molecular identifier, were randomly selected from each sample. Instead of being binned into consensus sequences, reads that shared molecular identifiers were thrown out. MiTCR, set to a Q25 quality threshold and the strictest error-elimination algorithm, was used for CDR3 identification, clonotype clustering and error correction. A nonparametric unseen species model with Euler transformation was used to estimate a lower bound on total TCR beta diversity. Clones were called with MiXCR by TCRdb after fastp trimmed the public reads at Q25, and only in-frame beta chains were retained. When rows share a CDR3 protein, they turn into one entry using the most common DNA and genes. These V and J calls rely on TCRdb rather than the paper's analysis. A total of about 670,000 distinct CDR3 sequences appear in this sample, approximately 52% of them only once. The ten largest clones capture roughly 12% of the sample.

The TCR sequence derives from an elderly woman in good health. Sequenced material: blood. This chain is built from TRBV29-1 and TRBJ2-7; possibly the D gene is TRBD2, per 6 matching bases. The CDR3: CSVSSANYEQYF. The DNA sequence is given as TGCAGCGTTTCTAGCGCGAACTACGAGCAGTACTTC.